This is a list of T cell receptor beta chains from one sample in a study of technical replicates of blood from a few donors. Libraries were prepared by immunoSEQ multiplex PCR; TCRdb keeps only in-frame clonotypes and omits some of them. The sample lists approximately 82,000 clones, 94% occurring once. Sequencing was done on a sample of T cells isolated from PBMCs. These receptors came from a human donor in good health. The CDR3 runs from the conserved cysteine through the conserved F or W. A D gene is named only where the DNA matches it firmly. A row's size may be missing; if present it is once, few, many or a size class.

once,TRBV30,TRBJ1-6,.,TGTGCCTGGAGTGTACTGTTTAAACAGCACTATAATTCACCCCTCCACTTT,CAWSVLFKQHYNSPLHF
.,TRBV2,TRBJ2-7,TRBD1,TGTGCCAGCAGTGCCGGGACAGCCTACGAGCAGTACTTC,CASSAGTAYEQYF
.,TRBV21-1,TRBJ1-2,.,TGTGCCAGCAGCAAATTGAGAACCGGACAGGAGTCTTCTAACTATGGCTACACCTTC,CASSKLRTGQESSNYGYTF
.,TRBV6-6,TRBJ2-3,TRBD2,TGTGCCAGCAGTTTCCTAGCGGGGAGAGGCACAGATACGCAGTATTTT,CASSFLAGRGTDTQYF
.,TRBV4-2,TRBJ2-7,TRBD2,TGTGCCAGCAGCCCGGAACTAGCGGGAGCCTACGAGCAGTACTTC,CASSPELAGAYEQYF
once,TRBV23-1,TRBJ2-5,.,TGCGCCAGCAGTCTATCCACAGGGAGGGTGGGCCAAGAGACCCAGTACTTC,CASSLSTGRVGQETQYF
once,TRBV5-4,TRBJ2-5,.,TGTGCCAGCAGCTCGGTCTACAGCGGACAAGAGACCCAGTACTTC,CASSSVYSGQETQYF
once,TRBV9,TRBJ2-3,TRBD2,TGTGCCAGCACCTTAGCGGGGGATAGCACAGATACGCAGTATTTT,CASTLAGDSTDTQYF
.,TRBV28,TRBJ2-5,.,TGTGCCAGCAGTTTCGAAGAAGCGCCCCCACAAGAGACCCAGTACTTC,CASSFEEAPPQETQYF
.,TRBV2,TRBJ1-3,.,TGTGCCAGTGACGACTCCTACTCTGGAAACACCATATATTTT,CASDDSYSGNTIYF
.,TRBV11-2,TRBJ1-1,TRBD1,TGTGCCAGCAGCAAACTACAGGGGGTGAACACTGAAGCTTTCTTT,CASSKLQGVNTEAFF
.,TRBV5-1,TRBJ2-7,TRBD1,TGCGCCAGCAGCTTTGGGGACAGGGTCGACGAGCAGTACTTC,CASSFGDRVDEQYF
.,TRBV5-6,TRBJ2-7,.,TGTGCCAGCGGCCCCGACTACGAGCAGTACTTC,CASGPDYEQYF
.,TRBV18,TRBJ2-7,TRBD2,TGTGCCAGCTCACCCCTCCCGGCTAGCGGTTACGAGCAGTACTTC,CASSPLPASGYEQYF
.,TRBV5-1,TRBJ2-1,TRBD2,TGCGCCAGCAGTGCTGACCCGGGGACTACTAATGAGCAGTTCTTC,CASSADPGTTNEQFF
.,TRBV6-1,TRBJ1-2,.,TGTGCCAGCAGTCAGAGGGGACAAGACTATGGCTACACCTTC,CASSQRGQDYGYTF
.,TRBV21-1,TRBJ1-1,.,TGTGCCAGCCTCCCGACGCCCCGGGACAGGGACTTATTAGGTGAAGCTTTCTTT,CASLPTPRDRDLLGEAFF
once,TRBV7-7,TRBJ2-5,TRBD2,TGTGCTAGCAGCCTCGCGCAAGGGGAGGGAGAGACCCAGTACTTC,CASSLAQGEGETQYF
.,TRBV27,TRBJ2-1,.,TGTGCCAGCACCCCCAGGGCTCGACAGACTCTATACAATGAGCAGTTCTTC,CASTPRARQTLYNEQFF
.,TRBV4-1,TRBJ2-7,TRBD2,TGCGCCAGCAGCCAACTAGCGGGAGGGCCGGGGCAGTACTTC,CASSQLAGGPGQYF
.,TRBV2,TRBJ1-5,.,TGTGCCAGCAGTGAACCCCGCGCCACTCCCGATCAGCCCCAGCATTTT,CASSEPRATPDQPQHF
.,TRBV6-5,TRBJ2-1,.,TGTGCCAGCAGTTCGCGGACAGACAATGAGCAGTTCTTC,CASSSRTDNEQFF
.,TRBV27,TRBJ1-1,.,TGTGCCAGAACTGGTACTTTCTTT,CARTGTFF
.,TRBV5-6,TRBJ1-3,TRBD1,TGTGCCAGCAGCCACCAACAGGGGTACACCATATATTTT,CASSHQQGYTIYF
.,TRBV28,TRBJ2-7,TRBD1,TGTGCCAGCAGCCTAGGGGACAGGCGCCTCGAGCAGTACTTC,CASSLGDRRLEQYF
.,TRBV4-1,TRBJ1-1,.,TGCGCCAGCAGCCAAGATCGGGGTAGAACTGAAGCTTTCTTT,CASSQDRGRTEAFF
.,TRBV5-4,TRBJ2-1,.,TGTGCCAGCAGCTTGGCTGGGCTGGGCACCTACAATGAGCAGTTCTTC,CASSLAGLGTYNEQFF
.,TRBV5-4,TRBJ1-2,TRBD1,TGTGCCAGCAGCCTCCAGGGGGCCTATGGCTACACCTTC,CASSLQGAYGYTF
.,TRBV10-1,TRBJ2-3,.,TGCGCCACCTCGAAGGGCGGGGACACAGATACGCAGTATTTT,CATSKGGDTDTQYF
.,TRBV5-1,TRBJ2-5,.,TGCGCCAGCAGCCCGAGAGGAGCTTTAGAGACCCAGTACTTC,CASSPRGALETQYF
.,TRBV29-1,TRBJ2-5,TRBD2,TGCAGCGTCGACCAAAGACTAGCGACGATCCAAGAGACCCAGTACTTC,CSVDQRLATIQETQYF
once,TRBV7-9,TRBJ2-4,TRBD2,TGTGCCAGCAGCCCCCTCCCCGGACTAGCGGGAGGGCCCTCGAACATTCAGTACTTC,CASSPLPGLAGGPSNIQYF
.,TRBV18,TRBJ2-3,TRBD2,TGTGCCAGCTCACCATTACCCGCCGTTAGCGGGGGTGTCCTCACAGATACGCAGTATTTT,CASSPLPAVSGGVLTDTQYF
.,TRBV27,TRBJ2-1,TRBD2,TGTGCCAGCAGTAGGACTAGCGGTGCGTCCTACAATGAGCAGTTCTTC,CASSRTSGASYNEQFF
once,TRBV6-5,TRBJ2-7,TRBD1,TGTGCCAGCAGTTACTCAACAGGGGGGTTATACGAGCAGTACTTC,CASSYSTGGLYEQYF
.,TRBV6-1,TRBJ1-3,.,TGTGCCAGCAGACAAGTTGGAAACACCATATATTTT,CASRQVGNTIYF
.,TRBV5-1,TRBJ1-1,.,TGCGCCAGCAGCTTGGGTGGCAGCGCGTATGAAGCTTTCTTT,CASSLGGSAYEAFF
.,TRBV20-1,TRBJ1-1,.,TGCAGTGCGAACCGGGATTTGGGCGCTTTCTTT,CSANRDLGAFF
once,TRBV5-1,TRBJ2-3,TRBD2,TGCGCCAGCAGCTGGCAAGGGGGCGCGGGACTAGCCCTGGATTCAACAGATACGCAGTATTTT,CASSWQGGAGLALDSTDTQYF
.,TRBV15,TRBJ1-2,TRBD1,TGTGCCACCAGCAGCTTACAGGGGGCGACCTATGGCTACACCTTC,CATSSLQGATYGYTF
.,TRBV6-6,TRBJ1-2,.,TGTGCCAGCAGTCCACGGGGGGGGCACCCGAGGGGCTACACCTTC,CASSPRGGHPRGYTF
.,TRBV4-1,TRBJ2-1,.,TGCGCCAGCAGCCAACCGACAGGGAGGAATGAGCAGTTCTTC,CASSQPTGRNEQFF
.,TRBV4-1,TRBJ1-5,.,TGCGCCAGCAGCCAAGGGTTAGCAGGGATTCAAAGCAATCAGCCCCAGCATTTT,CASSQGLAGIQSNQPQHF
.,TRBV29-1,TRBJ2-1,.,TGCAGCCTATGGGCACCCCAGAGCAATGAGCAGTTCTTC,CSLWAPQSNEQFF
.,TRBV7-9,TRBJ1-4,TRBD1,TGTGCCAGCAGCCCCAGGGACAGTTTTAATGAAAAACTGTTTTTT,CASSPRDSFNEKLFF